These T cell receptor beta chains were read from a single sample in a study of shared clonotypes between healthy human individuals. TCRdb's copy holds only in-frame clones and misses some; the assay was immunoSEQ multiplex PCR. The table shows some 2,500,000 clones, with about nine tenths occurring only once. Sequenced sample: naive CD4+ T cells from PBMCs. The receptors were sampled from a man younger than 30 in good health. Some clones in this sample may be carry-over from other donors' samples. The CDR3 runs from the conserved cysteine through the conserved F or W. D genes are given only for firm matches. Not every row has a clone size; where given, it reads once, few, many or a size class.

v_gene	d_gene	abundance	j_gene	CDR3nt	CDR3aa
TRBV5-1	TRBD2	NA	TRBJ2-7	TGCGCCAGCAGCTTGGCCCCGGGACTAGATTACTACGAGCAGTACTTC	CASSLAPGLDYYEQYF
TRBV7-3	NA	NA	TRBJ2-1	TGTGCCAGCAGCTTAACCCCGGGAGAGGTTATCAATGAGCAGTTCTTC	CASSLTPGEVINEQFF
TRBV6-5	NA	NA	TRBJ1-1	TGTGCCAGCAGTTGGGGGCGGAACACTGAAGCTTTCTTT	CASSWGRNTEAFF
TRBV7-9	NA	NA	TRBJ1-1	TGTGCCAGCAGCCGGGATCAGATGAACACTGAAGCTTTCTTT	CASSRDQMNTEAFF
TRBV5-4	TRBD2	NA	TRBJ2-4	TGTGCCAGCAGCTCCCAGACTAGCGGGAGGCACATTCAGTACTTC	CASSSQTSGRHIQYF
TRBV19	NA	NA	TRBJ2-7	TGTGCCAGTAGTACCCGCTACAGGGGGGGCCCCTACGAGCAGTACTTC	CASSTRYRGGPYEQYF
TRBV19	NA	NA	TRBJ1-2	TGTGCCAGTAGTATGTTGGGCAACATTGATGGCTACACCTTC	CASSMLGNIDGYTF
TRBV15	NA	NA	TRBJ1-3	TGTGCCACCAGCAGAGATCGGATCGGGGGGCACGGAAACACCATATATTTT	CATSRDRIGGHGNTIYF
TRBV29-1	NA	NA	TRBJ1-2	TGCAGCGTTGAGCTCGGGGACGGGGGGGGCGGCTACACCTTC	CSVELGDGGGGYTF
TRBV20-1	TRBD1	few	TRBJ1-2	TGCAGTGCTGGGACAGAAGGTGGCTACACCTTC	CSAGTEGGYTF
TRBV10-3	TRBD2	NA	TRBJ2-7	TGTGCCATCAGGGGTACTAGCGGGCCCTCCTACGAGCAGTACTTC	CAIRGTSGPSYEQYF
TRBV10-3	NA	NA	TRBJ1-1	TGTGCCATCAGTGAGTTCAGGCTCCTTCAGATGGGGACTGAAGCTTTCTTT	CAISEFRLLQMGTEAFF
TRBV10-3	NA	NA	TRBJ2-1	TGTGCCATCAGTGCCCCAGGGGCAGCGAACAATGAGCAGTTCTTC	CAISAPGAANNEQFF
TRBV7-9	NA	NA	TRBJ2-7	TGTGCCAGCAGCTCACCTCCGCGGGCTCACTACGAGCAGTACTTC	CASSSPPRAHYEQYF
TRBV28	NA	NA	TRBJ2-7	TGTGCCAGCAGTTCAGACAGCTACGAGCAGTACTTC	CASSSDSYEQYF
TRBV6-1	TRBD1	NA	TRBJ2-2	TGTGCCAGCAGGGAGACAGGGCTCTCGACCGGGGAGCTGTTTTTT	CASRETGLSTGELFF
TRBV5-6	NA	NA	TRBJ1-1	TGTGCCAGCAGACCTTGGAGCCCTGGGAGGACTGAAGCTTTCTTT	CASRPWSPGRTEAFF
TRBV6-1	NA	NA	TRBJ2-5	TGTGCCAGCAGTTCGGGTCTTCAAGAGACCCAGTACTTC	CASSSGLQETQYF
TRBV6-1	TRBD2	NA	TRBJ2-1	TGTGCCAGCAGTGAATTCGGCGGGAGTACATACAATGAGCAGTTCTTC	CASSEFGGSTYNEQFF
TRBV5-1	NA	NA	TRBJ2-2	TGCGCCAGCAGCCCGACAGTCAGGGAGCTGTTTTTT	CASSPTVRELFF
TRBV11-2	NA	NA	TRBJ1-2	TGTGCCAGCAGCTTAAACCCTGGAAGTAGAGGTGGCTACACCTTC	CASSLNPGSRGGYTF
TRBV6-1	NA	NA	TRBJ1-2	TGTGCCAGCAGTGAAGAAGGGTTCGGCTACACCTTC	CASSEEGFGYTF
TRBV29-1	NA	NA	TRBJ1-2	TGCAGCGCATGGGGTTGGGGCTCCTATGGCTACACCTTC	CSAWGWGSYGYTF
TRBV18	NA	NA	TRBJ1-1	TGTGCCAGCTCACCACCGACGGGGGACACTGAAGCTTTCTTT	CASSPPTGDTEAFF
TRBV7-6	TRBD1	NA	TRBJ1-4	TGTGCCAGCAGCTCGACAGGGGGCGCAGGGAAACTGTTTTTT	CASSSTGGAGKLFF
TRBV6-6	NA	NA	TRBJ1-5	TGTGCCAGCAGTTACGGCGGGCCCCGGCAGCCCCAGCATTTT	CASSYGGPRQPQHF
TRBV23-1	NA	NA	TRBJ1-5	TGCGCCAGCAGTCTTATGGGGGCCCAGCCCCAGCATTTT	CASSLMGAQPQHF
TRBV5-1	NA	NA	TRBJ1-1	TGCGCCAGCAGCCCTGACAGTGCGAACACTGAAGCTTTCTTT	CASSPDSANTEAFF
TRBV28	TRBD1	NA	TRBJ2-7	TGTGCCAGCAGTTCCCCGGGACAGGGGTCTTCCTACGAGCAGTACTTC	CASSSPGQGSSYEQYF
TRBV29-1	NA	once	TRBJ2-3	TGCAGCGTTGTTCAGCCAAGCACAGATACGCAGTATTTT	CSVVQPSTDTQYF
TRBV2	TRBD2	NA	TRBJ2-1	TGTGCCAGCAGGGAACGACTAGCGGGAACCTACAATGAGCAGTTCTTC	CASRERLAGTYNEQFF
TRBV11-2	NA	NA	TRBJ2-5	TGTGCCAGCAGCTTAACAACGCGGGACCAAGAGACCCAGTACTTC	CASSLTTRDQETQYF
TRBV6-1	NA	NA	TRBJ1-5	TGTGCCAGCAGTGAGGTGAGCAATCAGCCCCAGCATTTT	CASSEVSNQPQHF
TRBV12-5	NA	NA	TRBJ2-1	TGTGCTAGTGCCTGGGGGGATCGCGGTACCTACAATGAGCAGTTCTTC	CASAWGDRGTYNEQFF
TRBV6-6	NA	NA	TRBJ2-3	TGTGCCAGCACAGGGCGCGTGAGGTCAGATACGCAGTATTTT	CASTGRVRSDTQYF
TRBV19	NA	NA	TRBJ1-3	TGTGCCAGTAGTGAACAGCGAACCTCTGGAAACACCATATATTTT	CASSEQRTSGNTIYF
TRBV18	TRBD1	NA	TRBJ2-3	TGTGCCAGCTCATCAGGACAGGGCACCACAGATACGCAGTATTTT	CASSSGQGTTDTQYF
TRBV6-5	NA	few	TRBJ1-1	TGTGCCAGCAGTTACTCGGGCAGGAACACTGAAGCTTTCTTT	CASSYSGRNTEAFF
TRBV5-1	NA	NA	TRBJ1-1	TGCGCCAGCAGCTTCGGGCAGGGTGTGGTGGGAAAGGCTGAAGCTTTCTTT	CASSFGQGVVGKAEAFF
TRBV5-1	NA	once	TRBJ2-2	TGCGCCAGCAGCTTGGATTGGAGGAACACCGGGGAGCTGTTTTTT	CASSLDWRNTGELFF
TRBV6-6	NA	NA	TRBJ1-1	TGTGCCAGCAGCACACTGTCCGGGCCGAGGGACACTGAAGCTTTCTTT	CASSTLSGPRDTEAFF
TRBV9	TRBD1	NA	TRBJ2-1	TGTGCCAGCAGCCCGGGGACAGGTTCCAATGAGCAGTTCTTC	CASSPGTGSNEQFF
TRBV2	NA	once	TRBJ2-5	TGTGCCAGCCGTGGCGTATATGGCCCACGGGAGACCCAGTACTTC	CASRGVYGPRETQYF
TRBV6-5	NA	NA	TRBJ1-2	TGTGCCAGCAGTTTACAGGGACTCTATGGCTACACCTTC	CASSLQGLYGYTF
TRBV6-1	NA	NA	TRBJ2-3	TGTGCCAGCAGTGAAGCAGGGTTAAAAGATACGCAGTATTTT	CASSEAGLKDTQYF
TRBV6-1	NA	NA	TRBJ2-7	TGTGCCAGCAGTGGTGAAGGGACGGGAGATGTCCACGAGCAGTACTTC	CASSGEGTGDVHEQYF
TRBV11-2	TRBD1	NA	TRBJ1-6	TGTGCCAGCAGCGGCCGACAGGGGAGCCTGAATTCACCCCTCCACTTT	CASSGRQGSLNSPLHF
TRBV28	TRBD2	NA	TRBJ2-1	TGTGCCAGCAGTGTACGACTAGCGGAATCCTACAATGAGCAGTTCTTC	CASSVRLAESYNEQFF
TRBV5-1	NA	once	TRBJ1-3	TGCGCCAGCAGCTTGAATACAGGCAACGGAAACACCATATATTTT	CASSLNTGNGNTIYF
TRBV6-1	NA	NA	TRBJ2-7	TGTGCCAGCAGTGCGAGAACAGGAATCCAGTACGAGCAGTACTTC	CASSARTGIQYEQYF
TRBV7-2	TRBD2	NA	TRBJ2-3	TGTGCCAGCAGCTTAGGGGTCGGGAGGGGCGTAGATACGCAGTATTTT	CASSLGVGRGVDTQYF
TRBV29-1	TRBD1	few	TRBJ1-1	TGCAGCGCCGGACAGGGGCCAATGAACACTGAAGCTTTCTTT	CSAGQGPMNTEAFF
TRBV6-1	NA	NA	TRBJ1-1	TGTGCCAGCAGTTCCCAGGGAGAGGACACTGAAGCTTTCTTT	CASSSQGEDTEAFF